One sample yielded the 32 T cell receptor beta chains listed below, sequenced in a study of shared T cell receptors in the human thymus. TCRdb keeps only in-frame clones here, not all; method: immunoSEQ multiplex PCR. The sample carries almost 550,000 clones, around 78% recorded once. This sample also appeared in a second study, on human thymus T cells.

The sample taken for sequencing was thymocytes. All receptors derive from a boy in the first two years of life with a congenital heart defect.

The genes are TRBV13 and TRBJ2-1, with D unresolved. With 3 bases removed from V and 0 bases from J, the gap between germline ends came to 6 bases. The V gene's germline CDR1 is PRHDT and CDR2 FYEKMQ (reference sequence). The CDR3 covers 14 residues. CDR3 DNA: TGTGCCAGCAGCTTGAGTTTCTCCTACAATGAGCAGTTCTTC. Translating gives CASSLSFSYNEQFF.

This clone was observed a handful of times. The V call is TRBV18, the J call TRBJ1-5; a possible D gene is TRBD1 (6 bases). Germline CDR1 reads KGHSH; CDR2 reads LQKENI. The ends were cut back, 5 bases at V and 2 bases at J, with 13 bases in the middle. The CDR3 contains 15 residues. The CDR3: CASSVQGAGNQPQHF. CDR3 bases: TGTGCCAGCTCAGTACAGGGTGCGGGCAATCAGCCCCAGCATTTT.

The V call is TRBV6-1, the J call TRBJ1-4; unclear D gene. Germline CDR1 is MNHNS and CDR2 is SASEGT. This CDR3 has 13 residues. Deletions cut 8 bases from V and 2 bases from J, with 9 bases between. The CDR3 spells CASRCETNEKLFF. CDR3 nucleotide sequence: TGTGCCAGCCGGTGCGAGACTAATGAAAAACTGTTTTTT.

The CDR3 bases are TGTGCCAGCTCACCCTCTGGACAGCAGGCTGGCTACACCTTC. Translation: CASSPSGQQAGYTF. The rearrangement uses TRBV18 and TRBJ1-2, with D possibly matching TRBD1 (6 bases). Trimming removed 3 bases from V and 7 bases from J, with 15 bases in between. The CDR3 is 14 amino acids. Per germline, CDR1 KGHSH and CDR2 LQKENI.

The chain carries TRBV4-1 and TRBJ1-1, with D unclear. This CDR3 comprises 15 residues. In germline, CDR1 is MGHRA, CDR2 YSYEKL. V lost 1 base to trimming and J lost 3 bases, with 12 bases between them. The CDR3 spells CASSQARREDTEAFF. For the CDR3, the DNA is TGCGCCAGCAGCCAAGCGAGGAGGGAGGACACTGAAGCTTTCTTT.

V and J are TRBV28 and TRBJ2-3, with TRBD2 as a possible D gene (6 bases). The germline CDR1 and CDR2 sequences are MDHEN and SYDVKM. Trimming took off 4 bases at V and 5 bases at J, with 19 bases between the two ends. The CDR3 spans 16 residues. CDR3 sequence: CASSSPGGPVIDTQYF. In nucleotides, the CDR3 is TGTGCCAGCAGTTCCCCCGGAGGGCCGGTTATAGATACGCAGTATTTT.

The rearrangement links TRBV11-3 to TRBJ1-1; possibly TRBD1 for D (6 bases). The CDR3 length is 16 residues. V lost 4 bases to trimming and J lost 0 bases, with 15 bases between them. Germline CDR1 reads SGHNT; CDR2 reads YENEEA. CDR3 sequence: CASSCLGGHVNTEAFF. The DNA for the CDR3 is TGTGCCAGCAGCTGTCTGGGGGGGCACGTGAACACTGAAGCTTTCTTT. The full variable domain, completed using reference TRBV11-3 and TRBJ1-1, is EAGVVQSPRYKIIEKKQPVAFWCNPISGHNTLYWYLQNLGQGPELLIRYENEEAVDDSQLPKDRFSAERLKGVDSTLKIQPAELGDSAVYLCASSCLGGHVNTEAFFGQGTRLTVV.

The chain couples TRBV6-1 to TRBJ2-7; 13 positions match TRBD2. V lost 3 bases to trimming and J lost 4 bases; unmatched junction nucleotides: 3. The germline CDR1 and CDR2 sequences are MNHNS and SASEGT. There are 15 residues in the CDR3. CDR3 region: CASSETSGRRYEQYF. The DNA of the CDR3 is TGTGCCAGCAGTGAGACTAGCGGGAGGAGGTACGAGCAGTACTTC.

J is TRBJ2-6 and V is TRBV14; a possible D gene is TRBD2 (6 bases). Germline CDR1 is SGHDN and CDR2 is FVKESK. V was clipped by 1 base and J by 0 bases, with 13 bases between them. The CDR3 is 18 residues long. The CDR3 reads CASSQGPGLSSGANVLTF. In DNA, the CDR3 is TGTGCCAGCAGCCAAGGGCCGGGACTTTCCTCTGGGGCCAACGTCCTGACTTTC.

The CDR3 coding sequence is TGTGCCAGCAACAGGGGAGTGACCTACGAGCAGTACTTC. This translates into CASNRGVTYEQYF. The rearrangement links TRBV28 to TRBJ2-7; 7 nucleotides line up with TRBD1. Germline lookup yields CDR1 MDHEN and CDR2 SYDVKM. The CDR3 loop spans 13 amino acids. With V trimmed by 7 bases and J by 2 bases, 5 bases remained unmatched.

This chain uses TRBV5-1 with TRBJ1-2, with a possible D match to TRBD1 (5 bases). V lost 4 bases, J lost 2 bases, and 18 bases lay in between. This CDR3 has 16 residues. In germline, CDR1 is SGHRS, CDR2 YFSETQ. This CDR3 is CASSPSGRAINYGYTF. The DNA of the CDR3 is TGCGCCAGCAGCCCCTCCGGCAGGGCGATAAACTATGGCTACACCTTC. Based on the CDR3 plus reference TRBV5-1 and TRBJ1-2, the full variable domain is KAGVTQTPRYLIKTRGQQVTLSCSPISGHRSVSWYQQTPGQGLQFLFEYFSETQRNKGNFPGRFSGRQFSNSRSEMNVSTLELGDSALYLCASSPSGRAINYGYTFGSGTRLTVV.

This clone was observed a few times. The chain uses TRBV15 and TRBJ2-2; no definite D call. Germline V CDR1 and CDR2: LNHNV, YYDKDF (reference sequence). This CDR3 is built from 13 residues. The V end lost 0 bases, the J end lost 3 bases, and 2 bases lay between the germline ends. The CDR3 is CATSRDDTGELFF. The CDR3 DNA follows: TGTGCCACCAGCAGAGACGACACCGGGGAGCTGTTTTTT.

This clone was seen a few times. This sequence joins TRBV7-2 and TRBJ2-7, with D perhaps TRBD2 (6 bases). Trimming cost V 1 base and J 0 bases, with 10 bases left between them. CDR1 is SGHTA and CDR2 is FQGNSA in the germline V gene. This CDR3 comprises 15 residues. CDR3 bases: TGTGCCAGCAGCTTAGTGCGGGGCGGCTCCTACGAGCAGTACTTC. As protein: CASSLVRGGSYEQYF.

This chain uses TRBV27 with TRBJ2-3, with D unclear. CDR1 and CDR2 from the germline V gene are MNHEY and SMNVEV (reference sequence). V was trimmed by 3 bases and J by 4 bases, leaving 2 bases between them. This CDR3 contains 11 residues. CDR3 loop: CASSFADTQYF. The CDR3 bases are TGTGCCAGCAGTTTCGCAGATACGCAGTATTTT.

This rearrangement joins TRBV7-9 to TRBJ2-5; 9 nucleotides match TRBD1. The V gene end was trimmed by 5 bases and the J gene end by 1 base; junction bases not matched to a gene: 8. The CDR3 spans 16 residues. Germline V gene lookup returns CDR1 SEHNR and CDR2 FQNEAQ (reference sequence). The CDR3 loop reads CASSPGDRDPQETQYF. The CDR3 nucleotides are TGTGCCAGCAGCCCAGGGGACAGGGACCCCCAAGAGACCCAGTACTTC.

The V gene is TRBV11-2, the J gene TRBJ2-7, with D tentatively TRBD1 (6 bases). The V gene's germline CDR1 is SGHAT and CDR2 FQNNGV. V was pared by 5 bases and J by 2 bases, with 16 bases between. This CDR3 is built from 15 residues. The CDR3 DNA reads as TGTGCCAGCAGCCCAAGACAGGATCAAACCTACGAGCAGTACTTC. Its protein is CASSPRQDQTYEQYF.

This sequence joins TRBV12-2 and TRBJ2-3; the tabulated D call, TRBD2, remains unverified against the DNA. TRBV12-2 is marked as a pseudogene. CDR3 size: 11 residues. DNA for the CDR3: TGTGCGCCGAACGGTGCAGATACGCAGTATTTT. As protein: CAPNGADTQYF.

This CDR3 reads CASSVRRGIGGELFF. In DNA form, the CDR3 reads TGTGCCAGCAGCGTAAGAAGGGGTATTGGCGGGGAGCTGTTTTTT. This rearrangement joins TRBV9 to TRBJ2-2, with D possibly being TRBD1 (5 bases). Per germline, CDR1 SGDLS and CDR2 YYNGEE. The CDR3 is made up of 15 amino acids. Trimming removed 1 base at V and 7 bases at J, with 14 bases between.

V gene TRBV27 combines with J gene TRBJ2-3, with 7 bases fitting TRBD2. Germline values: CDR1 MNHEY, CDR2 SMNVEV (reference sequence). The CDR3 loop spans 15 amino acids. J was trimmed by 3 bases and V by 1 base; bases with no gene match: 4. CDR3 sequence: CASSLFRTSTDTQYF. In DNA, the CDR3 is TGTGCCAGCAGTTTATTCCGGACTAGTACAGATACGCAGTATTTT.

The chain joins TRBV28 to TRBJ2-1; 8 positions agree with TRBD2. The CDR3 length is 18 residues. The J segment lost 1 base and the V segment lost 1 base, leaving 9 bases of the junction unmatched. Germline values: CDR1 MDHEN, CDR2 SYDVKM. For the CDR3, the DNA is TGTGCCAGCAGTTTATTTCCGGGAGGGCCACGGTCCTACAATGAGCAGTTCTTC. Protein product: CASSLFPGGPRSYNEQFF. Together with reference TRBV28 and TRBJ2-1, the CDR3 gives the full variable domain: DVKVTQSSRYLVKRTGEKVFLECVQDMDHENMFWYRQDPGLGLRLIYFSYDVKMKEKGDIPEGYSVSREKKERFSLILESASTNQTSMYLCASSLFPGGPRSYNEQFFGPGTRLTVL.

The rearrangement links TRBV28 to TRBJ2-6; a possible D gene is TRBD2 (7 bases). The CDR3 is 16 amino acids. The V end was cut by 7 bases, the J end by 3 bases, with 16 bases between. Germline V gene lookup returns CDR1 MDHEN and CDR2 SYDVKM. The CDR3 nucleotides read TGTGCCAGCAAGGGGGGGCGCACTGGTGGGGCCAACGTCCTGACTTTC. It codes for CASKGGRTGGANVLTF.

The chain carries TRBV11-1 and TRBJ2-7; the match to TRBD2 covers 9 bases. Germline lookup yields CDR1 SGHAT and CDR2 FQDESV (reference sequence). J lost 4 bases, V lost 3 bases, and 10 bases had no gene match. The CDR3 covers 16 residues. The CDR3 nucleotides read TGTGCCAGCAGCTTGCGCGGGAGGGCCGGGAAATACGAGCAGTACTTC. It translates to CASSLRGRAGKYEQYF.

The V gene is TRBV4-3, the J gene TRBJ2-7; 10 positions match TRBD2. The CDR3 contains 16 residues. Germline CDR1 reads LGHNA; CDR2 reads YSLEER. Trimming took 0 bases from V and 7 from J; bases not matched to a gene: 9. CDR3 amino acids: CASSQDFVAGGREQYF. The CDR3 DNA follows: TGCGCCAGCAGCCAAGACTTCGTAGCGGGAGGCAGGGAGCAGTACTTC.

This clone was detected once. The J gene is TRBJ2-1, the V gene TRBV11-2; the match to TRBD2 covers 10 bases. V lost 5 bases and J lost 6; bases outside the gene matches: 16. Germline CDR1 is SGHAT and CDR2 is FQNNGV. CDR3 length: 18 amino acids. CDR3 protein: CASSRTSGNHFGSNEQFF. The CDR3 nucleotides are TGTGCCAGCAGCCGGACTAGCGGTAATCACTTTGGGTCCAATGAGCAGTTCTTC.

The V gene is TRBV2, the J gene TRBJ2-6; 12 bases fit TRBD1. The germline V gene has CDR1 SNHLY and CDR2 FYNNEI. The CDR3 totals 19 residues. Losses at the gene ends were 6 bases for V and 2 bases for J; bases not matched to a gene: 11. CDR3 DNA sequence: TGTGCCAGCAGCCCCAACCGGGGACAGGGGGCCCCTGGGGCCAACGTCCTGACTTTC. This codes for CASSPNRGQGAPGANVLTF.

The gene calls are TRBV7-2 and TRBJ2-7; D is unclear. Germline V CDR1 and CDR2: SGHTA, FQGNSA. Trimming removed 5 bases at V and 3 bases at J, with 26 bases between. The CDR3 spans 18 residues. CDR3 in DNA: TGTGCCAGCAGCCCAACTCGGCGGAACTCAGAGTCCGACTACGAGCAGTACTTC. Its protein product is CASSPTRRNSESDYEQYF.

In this sample, this clone turned up a few times. The chain is built from TRBV27 and TRBJ1-2, with 7 bases identical to TRBD1. Germline V gene data show CDR1 as MNHEY and CDR2 as SMNVEV (reference sequence). The ends lost 3 bases at V and 7 bases at J; junction bases unmatched: 11. CDR3 size: 15 residues. CDR3 coding DNA: TGTGCCAGCAGTTTCGCCCCCCGAGGGGGCAGTGGCTACACCTTC. Translation: CASSFAPRGGSGYTF.

The CDR3 sequence: CASSDYTDTQYF. In DNA form, the CDR3 reads TGTGCCAGCAGTGATTACACAGATACGCAGTATTTT. This chain links TRBV6-4 with TRBJ2-3; the D is unclear. The V end was cut by 3 bases, the J end by 2 bases, with 3 bases between. This CDR3 has 12 amino acids. In germline, CDR1 is MRHNA, CDR2 SNTAGT.

CDR3 DNA sequence: TGTGCCAGCACCTCCCCTGGGGAGTCAGATACGCAGTATTTT. Protein product: CASTSPGESDTQYF. The chain couples TRBV5-4 to TRBJ2-3, with D possibly being TRBD2 (5 bases). This CDR3 spans 14 amino acids. The germline V and J ends were trimmed by 6 bases and 4 bases, with 15 bases remaining between them. The V gene's germline CDR1 is SGHNT and CDR2 YYREEE (reference sequence).

This clone was seen more than once but under ten times. The chain joins TRBV5-8 to TRBJ1-2; D call uncertain. Germline V gives CDR1 SGHTS, CDR2 YDEGEE. This CDR3 is 12 amino acids long. Trimming removed 3 bases from V and 6 bases from J, with 9 bases in between. CDR3: CASSSREDGYTF. The CDR3 DNA is TGTGCCAGCAGCTCCCGGGAGGATGGCTACACCTTC.

This clone came up a few times. The CDR3 region is CASSIVAGAGNTIYF. The DNA of the CDR3 is TGTGCCAGTAGTATAGTGGCAGGGGCTGGAAACACCATATATTTT. The genes are TRBV19 and TRBJ1-3; perhaps TRBD1 as D (6 bases). The CDR3 has 15 amino acids. The germline CDR1 and CDR2 sequences are LNHDA and SQIVND (reference sequence). Trimming pared 1 base from V and 2 bases from J, leaving 9 bases between.

Here the CDR3 reads CATSRPKTSGRAGTQYF. Written as DNA, the CDR3 is TGTGCCACCAGCAGACCCAAGACTAGCGGGAGGGCCGGTACGCAGTATTTT. The chain links TRBV15 to TRBJ2-3; TRBD2 matches 14 bases. V lost 2 bases, J lost 8 bases, and 9 bases stayed unmatched. CDR3 length: 17 residues. The V gene's germline CDR1 is LNHNV and CDR2 YYDKDF (reference sequence).